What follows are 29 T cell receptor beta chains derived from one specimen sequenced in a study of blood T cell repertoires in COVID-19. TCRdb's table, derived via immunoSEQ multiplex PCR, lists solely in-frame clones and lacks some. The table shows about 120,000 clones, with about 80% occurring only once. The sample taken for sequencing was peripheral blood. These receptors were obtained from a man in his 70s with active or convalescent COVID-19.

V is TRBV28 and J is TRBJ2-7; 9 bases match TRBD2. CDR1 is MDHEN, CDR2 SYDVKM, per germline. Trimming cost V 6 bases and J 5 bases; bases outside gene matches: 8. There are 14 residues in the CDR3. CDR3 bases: TGTGCCAGCAGGGGATCTAGCGGGGATCACGAGCAGTACTTC. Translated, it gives CASRGSSGDHEQYF. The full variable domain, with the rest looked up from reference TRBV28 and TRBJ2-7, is DVKVTQSSRYLVKRTGEKVFLECVQDMDHENMFWYRQDPGLGLRLIYFSYDVKMKEKGDIPEGYSVSREKKERFSLILESASTNQTSMYLCASRGSSGDHEQYFGPGTRLTVT.

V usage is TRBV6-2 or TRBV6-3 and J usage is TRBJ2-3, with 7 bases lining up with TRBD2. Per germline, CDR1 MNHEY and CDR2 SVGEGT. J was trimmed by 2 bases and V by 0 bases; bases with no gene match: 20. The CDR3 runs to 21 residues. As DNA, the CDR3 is TGTGCCAGCAGTTACTCCCCGCTAGCGCCGGAGCAGGGAGGGGTCACAGATACGCAGTATTTT. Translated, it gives CASSYSPLAPEQGGVTDTQYF.

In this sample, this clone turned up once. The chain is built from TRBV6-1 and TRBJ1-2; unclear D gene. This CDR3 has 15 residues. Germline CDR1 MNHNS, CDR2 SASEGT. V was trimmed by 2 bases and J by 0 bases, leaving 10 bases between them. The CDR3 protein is CASSEMRVTNYGYTF. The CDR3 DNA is TGTGCCAGCAGTGAAATGAGGGTTACTAACTATGGCTACACCTTC.

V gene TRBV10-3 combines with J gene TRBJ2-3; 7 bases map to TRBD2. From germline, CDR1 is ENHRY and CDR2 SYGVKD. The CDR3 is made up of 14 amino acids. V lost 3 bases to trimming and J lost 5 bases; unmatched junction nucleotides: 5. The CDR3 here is CAISERGRGDTQYF. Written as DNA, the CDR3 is TGTGCCATCAGTGAAAGAGGGAGGGGAGATACGCAGTATTTT.

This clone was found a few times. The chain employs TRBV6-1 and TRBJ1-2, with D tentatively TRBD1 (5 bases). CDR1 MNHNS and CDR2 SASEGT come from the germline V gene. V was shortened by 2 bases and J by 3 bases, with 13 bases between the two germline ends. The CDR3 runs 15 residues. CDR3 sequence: CASSERRVGHYGYTF. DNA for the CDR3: TGTGCCAGCAGTGAACGCAGGGTAGGCCACTATGGCTACACCTTC.

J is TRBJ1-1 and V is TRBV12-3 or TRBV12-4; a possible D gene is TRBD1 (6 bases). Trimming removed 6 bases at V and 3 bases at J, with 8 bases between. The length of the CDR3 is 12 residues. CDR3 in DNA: TGTGCCAGCAGAGCAGGGGACACTGAAGCTTTCTTT. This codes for CASRAGDTEAFF.

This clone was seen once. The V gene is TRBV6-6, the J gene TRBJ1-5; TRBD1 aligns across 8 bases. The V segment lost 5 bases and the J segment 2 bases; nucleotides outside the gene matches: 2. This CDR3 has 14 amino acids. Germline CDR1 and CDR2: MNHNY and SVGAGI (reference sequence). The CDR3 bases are TGTGCCAGCAGTCTGACAGGGGGCAATCAGCCCCAGCATTTT. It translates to CASSLTGGNQPQHF.

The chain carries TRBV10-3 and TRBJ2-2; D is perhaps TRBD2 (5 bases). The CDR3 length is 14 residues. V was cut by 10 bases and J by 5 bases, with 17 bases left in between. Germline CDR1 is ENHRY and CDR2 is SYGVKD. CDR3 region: CATGEFPGTGELFF. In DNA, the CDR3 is TGTGCCACCGGGGAGTTTCCGGGGACCGGGGAGCTGTTTTTT.

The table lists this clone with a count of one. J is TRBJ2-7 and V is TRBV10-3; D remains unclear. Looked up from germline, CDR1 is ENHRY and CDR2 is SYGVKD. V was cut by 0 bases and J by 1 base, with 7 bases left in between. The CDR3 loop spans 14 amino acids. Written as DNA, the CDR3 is TGTGCCATCAGTGAGTCAGGAGCTTCCTACGAGCAGTACTTC. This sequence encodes CAISESGASYEQYF.

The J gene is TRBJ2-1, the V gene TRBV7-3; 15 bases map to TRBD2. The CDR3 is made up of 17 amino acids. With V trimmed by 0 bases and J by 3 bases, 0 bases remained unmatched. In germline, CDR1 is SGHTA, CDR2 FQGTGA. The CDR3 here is CASSLTGLAGGYNEQFF. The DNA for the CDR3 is TGTGCCAGCAGCTTAACGGGACTAGCGGGAGGCTACAATGAGCAGTTCTTC.

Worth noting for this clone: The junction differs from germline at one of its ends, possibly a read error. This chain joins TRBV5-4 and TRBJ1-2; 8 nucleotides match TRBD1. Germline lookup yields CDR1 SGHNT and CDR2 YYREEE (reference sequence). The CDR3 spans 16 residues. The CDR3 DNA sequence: TGTGCCAGCACCTTGTGGACAGGGACCTTTAACTATGGCTACACCTTC. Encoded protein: CASTLWTGTFNYGYTF.

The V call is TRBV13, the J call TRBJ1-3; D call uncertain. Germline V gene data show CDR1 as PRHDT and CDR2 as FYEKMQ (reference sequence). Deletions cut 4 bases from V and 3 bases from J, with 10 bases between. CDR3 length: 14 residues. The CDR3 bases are TGTGCCAGCAGCTCTTGGAGGCTTGGAAACACCATATATTTT. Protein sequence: CASSSWRLGNTIYF.

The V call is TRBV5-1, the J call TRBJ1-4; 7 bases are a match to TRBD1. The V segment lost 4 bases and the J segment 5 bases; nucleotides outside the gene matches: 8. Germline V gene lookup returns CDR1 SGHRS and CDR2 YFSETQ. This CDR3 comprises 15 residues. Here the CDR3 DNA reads TGCGCCAGCAGCCCAGGGGGATTGATGAATGAAAAACTGTTTTTT. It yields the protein CASSPGGLMNEKLFF.

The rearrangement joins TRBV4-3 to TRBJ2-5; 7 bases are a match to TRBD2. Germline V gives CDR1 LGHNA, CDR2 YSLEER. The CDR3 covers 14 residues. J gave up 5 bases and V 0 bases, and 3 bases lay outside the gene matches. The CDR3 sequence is CASSQDGGGETQYF. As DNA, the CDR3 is TGCGCCAGCAGCCAAGATGGCGGGGGTGAGACCCAGTACTTC.

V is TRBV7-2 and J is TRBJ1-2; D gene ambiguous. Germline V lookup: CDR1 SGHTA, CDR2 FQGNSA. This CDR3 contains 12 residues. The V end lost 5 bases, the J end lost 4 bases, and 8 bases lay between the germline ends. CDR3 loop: CASSIERYGYTF. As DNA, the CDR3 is TGTGCCAGCAGCATAGAGCGCTATGGCTACACCTTC.

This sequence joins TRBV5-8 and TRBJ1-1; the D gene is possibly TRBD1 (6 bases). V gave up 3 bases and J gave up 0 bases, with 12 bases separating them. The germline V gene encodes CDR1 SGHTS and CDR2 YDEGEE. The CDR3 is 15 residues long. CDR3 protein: CASSYPTGVNTEAFF. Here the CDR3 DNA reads TGTGCCAGCAGCTACCCGACAGGAGTGAACACTGAAGCTTTCTTT.

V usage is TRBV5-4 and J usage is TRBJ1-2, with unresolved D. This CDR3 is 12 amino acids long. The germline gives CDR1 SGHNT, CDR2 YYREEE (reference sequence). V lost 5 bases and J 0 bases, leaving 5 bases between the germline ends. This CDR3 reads CASSRSNYGYTF. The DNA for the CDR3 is TGTGCCAGCAGTCGTTCTAACTATGGCTACACCTTC.

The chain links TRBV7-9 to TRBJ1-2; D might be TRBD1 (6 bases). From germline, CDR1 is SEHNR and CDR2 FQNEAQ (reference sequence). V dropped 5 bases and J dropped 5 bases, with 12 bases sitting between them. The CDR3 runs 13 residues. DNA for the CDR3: TGTGCCAGCAGCATCCGACAGGAGTATGGCTACACCTTC. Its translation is CASSIRQEYGYTF.

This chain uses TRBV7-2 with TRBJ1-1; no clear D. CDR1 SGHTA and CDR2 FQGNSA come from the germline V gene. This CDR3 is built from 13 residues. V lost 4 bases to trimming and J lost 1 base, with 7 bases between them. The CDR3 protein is CASSYSRNTEAFF. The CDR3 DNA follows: TGTGCCAGCAGCTACAGCAGGAACACTGAAGCTTTCTTT. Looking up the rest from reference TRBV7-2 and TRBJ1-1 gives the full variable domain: GAGVSQSPSNKVTEKGKDVELRCDPISGHTALYWYRQSLGQGLEFLIYFQGNSAPDKSGLPSDRFSAERTGGSVSTLTIQRTQQEDSAVYLCASSYSRNTEAFFGQGTRLTVV.

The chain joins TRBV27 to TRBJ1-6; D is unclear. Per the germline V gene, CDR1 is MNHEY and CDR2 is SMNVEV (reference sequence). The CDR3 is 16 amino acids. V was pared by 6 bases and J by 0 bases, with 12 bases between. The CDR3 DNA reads TGTGCCAGCAGACACGACACGGCCTCCTATAATTCACCCCTCCACTTT. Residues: CASRHDTASYNSPLHF.

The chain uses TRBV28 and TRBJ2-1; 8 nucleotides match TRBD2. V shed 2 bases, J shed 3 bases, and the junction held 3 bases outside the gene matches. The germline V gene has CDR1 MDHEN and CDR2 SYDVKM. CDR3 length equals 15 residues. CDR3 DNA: TGTGCCAGCAGTTTAACTAGCGGTTTCTACAATGAGCAGTTCTTC. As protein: CASSLTSGFYNEQFF.

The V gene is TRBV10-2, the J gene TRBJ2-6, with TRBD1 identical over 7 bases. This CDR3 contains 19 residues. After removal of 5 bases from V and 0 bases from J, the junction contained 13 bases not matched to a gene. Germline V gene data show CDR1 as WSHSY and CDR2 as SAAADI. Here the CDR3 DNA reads TGCGCCAGCAGTAGACCCCCGACAGGGATCTCCTCTGGGGCCAACGTCCTGACTTTC. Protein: CASSRPPTGISSGANVLTF.

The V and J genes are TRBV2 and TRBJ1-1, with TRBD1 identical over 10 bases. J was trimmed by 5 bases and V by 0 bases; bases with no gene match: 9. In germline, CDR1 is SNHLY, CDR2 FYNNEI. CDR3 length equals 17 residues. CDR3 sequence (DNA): TGTGCCAGCAGTGAAGCGACAGGGGGCGGCTTATGGACTGAAGCTTTCTTT. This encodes CASSEATGGGLWTEAFF.

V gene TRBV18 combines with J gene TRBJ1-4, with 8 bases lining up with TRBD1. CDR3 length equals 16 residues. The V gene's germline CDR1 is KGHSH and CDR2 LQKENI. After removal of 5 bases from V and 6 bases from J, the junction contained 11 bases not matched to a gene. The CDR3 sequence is CASSSNVAGGDEKLFF. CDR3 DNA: TGTGCCAGCTCATCCAACGTGGCAGGGGGCGATGAAAAACTGTTTTTT.

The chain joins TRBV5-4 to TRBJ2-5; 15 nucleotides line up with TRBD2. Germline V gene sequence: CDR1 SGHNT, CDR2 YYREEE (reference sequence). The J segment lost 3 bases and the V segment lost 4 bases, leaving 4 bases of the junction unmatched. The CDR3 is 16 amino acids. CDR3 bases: TGTGCCAGCAGCCCCAGGACTAGCGGGGGGGAAGAGACCCAGTACTTC. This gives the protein CASSPRTSGGEETQYF.

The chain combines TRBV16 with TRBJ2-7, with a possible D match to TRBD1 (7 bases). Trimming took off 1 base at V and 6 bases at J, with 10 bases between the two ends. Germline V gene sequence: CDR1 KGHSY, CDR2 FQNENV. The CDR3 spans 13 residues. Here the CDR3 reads CASSQYRGGEQYF. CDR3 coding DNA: TGTGCCAGCAGCCAATACAGGGGAGGCGAGCAGTACTTC.

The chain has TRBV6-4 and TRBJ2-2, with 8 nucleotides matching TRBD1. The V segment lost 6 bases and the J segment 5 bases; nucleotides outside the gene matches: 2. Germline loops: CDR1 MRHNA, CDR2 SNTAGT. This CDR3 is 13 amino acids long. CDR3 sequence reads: CASRGQGTGELFF. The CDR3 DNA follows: TGTGCCAGCAGAGGACAGGGAACCGGGGAGCTGTTTTTT.

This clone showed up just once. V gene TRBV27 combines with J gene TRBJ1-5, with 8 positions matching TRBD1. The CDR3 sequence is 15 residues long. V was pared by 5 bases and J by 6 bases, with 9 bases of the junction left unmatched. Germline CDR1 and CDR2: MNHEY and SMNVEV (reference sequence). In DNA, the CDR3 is TGTGCCAGCAGTAGAGGACAGGGCGGACGTCAGCCCCAGCATTTT. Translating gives CASSRGQGGRQPQHF.

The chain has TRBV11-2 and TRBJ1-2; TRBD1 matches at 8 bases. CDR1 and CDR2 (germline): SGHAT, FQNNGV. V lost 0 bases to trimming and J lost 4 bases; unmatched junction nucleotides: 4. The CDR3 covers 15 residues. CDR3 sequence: CASSLETGASYGYTF. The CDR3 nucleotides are TGTGCCAGCAGCTTAGAGACAGGGGCCAGCTATGGCTACACCTTC.